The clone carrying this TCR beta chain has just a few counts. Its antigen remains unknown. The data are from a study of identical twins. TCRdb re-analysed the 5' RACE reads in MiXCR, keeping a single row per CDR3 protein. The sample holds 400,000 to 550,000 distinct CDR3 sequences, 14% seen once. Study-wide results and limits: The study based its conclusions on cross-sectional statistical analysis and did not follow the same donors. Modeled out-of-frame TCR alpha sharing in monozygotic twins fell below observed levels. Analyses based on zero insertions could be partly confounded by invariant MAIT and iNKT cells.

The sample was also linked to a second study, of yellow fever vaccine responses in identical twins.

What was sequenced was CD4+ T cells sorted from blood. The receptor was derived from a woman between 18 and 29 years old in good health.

The CDR3 here is CASSIQTGGGQETQYF. The CDR3 bases are TGTGCCAGCAGCATACAGACAGGGGGGGGGCAAGAGACCCAGTACTTC. The V call is TRBV7-2, the J call TRBJ2-5; TRBD1 agrees at 9 bases. This CDR3 has 16 residues. The V and J ends lost 5 bases and 2 bases, in that order; junction bases with no gene match: 9. CDR1 is SGHTA and CDR2 is FQGNSA in the germline V gene.